One sample yielded the 4 T cell receptor beta chains listed below, sequenced in a study of T cells in tuberculosis. The time point: new active TB diagnosis, blood taken before or within 7 days of starting treatment. Clones were sequenced by immunoSEQ multiplex PCR, and TCRdb holds only the in-frame ones, with some missing. Seen here are tens of thousands of clones, 70% to 90% observed once, and the top ten hold roughly 5%. The material was PBMCs, obtained at tuberculosis diagnosis. The receptor set was obtained from an adult with tuberculosis.

The V gene is TRBV28, the J gene TRBJ1-4, with TRBD1 matching 12 bases. The CDR3 loop spans 16 amino acids. V gave up 6 bases and J gave up 6 bases; unmatched junction bases: 8. CDR1 is MDHEN, CDR2 SYDVKM, per germline. The CDR3 loop is CASSSAGTGGDEKLFF. The CDR3, as DNA: TGTGCCAGCAGCTCAGCTGGGACAGGGGGCGATGAAAAACTGTTTTTT.

The chain joins TRBV28 to TRBJ2-5, with D possibly being TRBD1 (6 bases). The CDR3 totals 13 residues. V lost 10 bases and J 0 bases, leaving 12 bases between the germline ends. Germline CDR1 and CDR2: MDHEN and SYDVKM. CDR3 bases: TGTGCCACCCGGGACACGAACCAAGAGACCCAGTACTTC. Its protein is CATRDTNQETQYF.

In this sample, this clone turned up a few times. The chain carries TRBV4-3 and TRBJ1-2, with D maybe TRBD1 (5 bases). The CDR3 runs to 13 residues. The germline CDR1 and CDR2 sequences are LGHNA and YSLEER. Trimming took 1 base from V and 6 from J, leaving 9 bases between them. In nucleotides, the CDR3 is TGCGCCAGCAGCCAAGCGCAGGGTAATGGCTACACCTTC. It specifies CASSQAQGNGYTF.

The chain couples TRBV5-5 to TRBJ2-1, with D tentatively TRBD2 (6 bases). With 2 bases removed from V and 4 bases from J, the gap between germline ends came to 7 bases. CDR1 and CDR2 from the germline V gene are SGHKS and YYEKEE (reference sequence). The CDR3 extends over 13 amino acids. CDR3 region: CASSLRGYNEQFF. In DNA form, the CDR3 reads TGTGCCAGCAGCTTACGGGGGTACAATGAGCAGTTCTTC.